Included here is one T cell receptor beta chain sequence, with context. The data originate from a study of blood T cell repertoires in COVID-19. About the study: T cells, B-cell-depleted T cells, or PBMCs provided the cDNA or gDNA that served as material.

This CDR3 spans 15 amino acids. Trimming cost V 0 bases and J 5 bases, with 9 bases left between them. Germline CDR1 and CDR2: SGHRS and YFSETQ. In the authors' workflow: Reference gene primer amplification gave nucleated cell count estimates. Assay: immunoSEQ multiplex PCR; the TCRdb copy retains only in-frame clones and omits some. D and trimming come from the DNA, and the V and J calls and clone size come from that table. This sample carries over 250,000 clones, roughly 88% of them seen once, and the ten largest clones take 10%. Seattle's cohort entered during active infection and was followed longitudinally.

The sequence was collected from a woman in her seventies with COVID-19, enrolled during active disease. Sample: peripheral blood. The chain is built from TRBV5-1 and TRBJ1-6; weak D call: TRBD1 (6 bases). CDR3 sequence reads: CASSLDRANNSPLHF. CDR3 bases: TGCGCCAGCAGCTTGGACAGGGCAAATAATTCACCCCTCCACTTT.